This T cell receptor beta chain was documented in a study of T cells in localized non-small cell lung cancer. Concerning this clone: What it recognizes is unknown.

Measured with immunoSEQ multiplex PCR; TCRdb has only the in-frame clones, and not every one. The sample shows more than 10,000 clones, roughly 85% of them seen only once. General study results and limits: A single tumor region was sequenced, leaving heterogeneity possible. Uninvolved adjacent lung, not tumor, had the highest T cell clonality. In adjacent lung, a median about 54 of the top 100 tumor clones were found.

The germline V gene has CDR1 MNHNS and CDR2 SASEGT. With 2 bases removed from V and 4 bases from J, the gap between germline ends came to 12 bases. The CDR3 length is 14 residues. The TCR sequence derives from a male donor older than 55 with stage III lung adenocarcinoma. V is TRBV6-1 and J is TRBJ2-7; no reliable D call. The sample consisted of peripheral blood, taken before any cancer treatment. CDR3 sequence: CASSEFLGRYEQYF. The CDR3 nucleotides are TGTGCCAGCAGTGAATTCTTGGGCAGGTACGAGCAGTACTTC.